A single sample gave rise to the 14 T cell receptor beta chains below, sequenced in a study of T cells in Graves' hyperthyroidism and ophthalmopathy. The CDR3 regions of TCR beta were amplified from RNA transcripts. First-round RT-PCR targeting the TCR CDR3 was performed with the HTBI primer set. MiXCR, run by TCRdb on the multiplex PCR reads, gives a single entry per CDR3 protein. The sample has about 700,000 distinct CDR3 sequences, roughly 46% seen once. The sample was peripheral blood or thyroid tissue (not recorded which). The receptors were gathered from an adult man with Graves' disease, either hyperthyroidism or ophthalmopathy (not recorded which).

This clonotype has just one count. A much larger clone differs by one base, so this may be a read error. The chain combines TRBV2 with TRBJ2-5, with D perhaps assigned TRBD1 or TRBD2 (6 bases each). This CDR3 has 14 amino acids. Deletions cut 3 bases from V and 4 bases from J, with 12 bases between. Germline V gene sequence: CDR1 SNHLY, CDR2 FYNNEI. Written as DNA, the CDR3 is TGTGCCAGCAGTGAGGGCGAGGGGGGAGAGACCCAGTACTTC. Amino acids: CASSEGEGGETQYF. Variable domain in full (rest from reference TRBV2 and TRBJ2-5): EPEVTQTPSHQVTQMGQEVILRCVPISNHLYFYWYRQILGQKVEFLVSFYNNEISEKSEIFDDQFSVERPDGSNFTLKIRSTKLEDSAMYFCASSEGEGGETQYFGPGTRLLVL.

The chain employs TRBV10-3 and TRBJ1-5, with TRBD1 as a possible D gene (5 bases). The CDR3 contains 15 residues. Trimming left V 0 bases short and J 6 bases short, with 12 bases between. Per the germline V gene, CDR1 is ENHRY and CDR2 is SYGVKD. DNA for the CDR3: TGTGCCATCAGTGAGTCCGGGGCCGGTGGTCAGCCCCAGCATTTT. It codes for CAISESGAGGQPQHF.

The chain couples TRBV3-1 to TRBJ1-2; D ambiguous. Germline loops: CDR1 LGHDT, CDR2 YNNKEL (reference sequence). V dropped 1 base and J dropped 3 bases, with 6 bases sitting between them. The CDR3 contains 13 residues. The CDR3 region is CASSQVDDYGYTF. CDR3 in DNA: TGTGCCAGCAGCCAAGTCGACGACTATGGCTACACCTTC.

V gene TRBV6-1 combines with J gene TRBJ1-1; D is uncertain. Germline V gene data show CDR1 as MNHNS and CDR2 as SASEGT. V gave up 7 bases and J gave up 3 bases, with 9 bases separating them. The CDR3 has 12 amino acids. CDR3 in DNA: TGTGCCAGCACTAGGTCGTACACTGAAGCTTTCTTT. This encodes CASTRSYTEAFF.

This rearrangement joins TRBV6-1 to TRBJ2-5; TRBD1 matches at 10 bases. V shed 6 bases and J 5 bases; nucleotides not matched to a gene: 12. Germline values: CDR1 MNHNS, CDR2 SASEGT. CDR3 length: 16 amino acids. CDR3 sequence reads: CASSLPGQGTSETQYF. The CDR3 DNA is TGTGCCAGCAGCCTCCCGGGACAGGGGACCTCCGAGACCCAGTACTTC.

This chain uses TRBV6-1 with TRBJ1-3, with D unresolved. V lost 6 bases and J 7 bases, leaving 16 bases between the germline ends. In germline, CDR1 is MNHNS, CDR2 SASEGT. The CDR3 totals 14 residues. The CDR3 loop reads CASSQSVLYNTIYF. The CDR3 DNA is TGTGCCAGCAGCCAAAGCGTACTCTATAACACCATATATTTT.

The V and J genes are TRBV20-1 and TRBJ2-7; 7 bases are a match to TRBD1. V shed 3 bases, J shed 6 bases, and the junction held 2 bases outside the gene matches. CDR1 is DFQATT and CDR2 is SNEGSKA in the germline V gene (reference sequence). This CDR3 contains 11 residues. The CDR3 bases are TGCAGTGCTAGTACAGGGGTCGAGCAGTACTTC. Residues: CSASTGVEQYF.

V is TRBV20-1 and J is TRBJ2-7; unclear D gene. Per the germline V gene, CDR1 is DFQATT and CDR2 is SNEGSKA (reference sequence). Trimming left V 2 bases short and J 4 bases short, with 15 bases between. The CDR3 sequence is 14 residues long. The CDR3 here is CSARYHSESYEQYF. The CDR3 region has the DNA TGCAGTGCTAGATATCACAGCGAATCGTACGAGCAGTACTTC.

This clonotype turned up a few times. This chain joins TRBV5-1 and TRBJ2-7, with D uncertain. This CDR3 contains 15 residues. V lost 4 bases, J lost 1 base, and 15 bases lay in between. The germline CDR1 and CDR2 sequences are SGHRS and YFSETQ. Written as DNA, the CDR3 is TGCGCCAGCAGCCTACGACCCGGAGATTCCTACGAGCAGTACTTC. Translated, it gives CASSLRPGDSYEQYF. Full variable domain (missing parts from reference TRBV5-1 and TRBJ2-7): KAGVTQTPRYLIKTRGQQVTLSCSPISGHRSVSWYQQTPGQGLQFLFEYFSETQRNKGNFPGRFSGRQFSNSRSEMNVSTLELGDSALYLCASSLRPGDSYEQYFGPGTRLTVT.

As concerns this clonotype: One junction end disagrees with the germline gene, perhaps due to a read error. V usage is TRBV2 and J usage is TRBJ1-1; D ambiguous. This CDR3 is 19 amino acids long. CDR1 is SNHLY and CDR2 is FYNNEI in the germline V gene. In nucleotides, the CDR3 is TGTGTCAGCAGCCAAAACGATCCGCTTTCCACCTCCCTTAACACTGAAGCTTTCTTT. Translation gives CVSSQNDPLSTSLNTEAFF.

This clonotype has more than one count but fewer than ten. The V call is TRBV5-1, the J call TRBJ2-5; D call uncertain. Germline V gene sequence: CDR1 SGHRS, CDR2 YFSETQ. Trimming pared 2 bases from V and 1 base from J, leaving 9 bases between. The CDR3 loop spans 14 amino acids. The CDR3 DNA reads as TGCGCCAGCAGCTTCGGGCAGCCCCAAGAGACCCAGTACTTC. Its translation: CASSFGQPQETQYF.

The J gene is TRBJ1-1, the V gene TRBV29-1; the D is unclear. V was pared by 7 bases and J by 5 bases, with 26 bases between. Germline assignment: CDR1 SQVTM and CDR2 ANQGSEA. CDR3 length: 16 residues. CDR3 bases: TGCAGCGGTAACCCCCCCCCGGGAGTGTCGGCGACTGAAGCTTTCTTT. Protein: CSGNPPPGVSATEAFF.

The rearrangement links TRBV7-9 to TRBJ2-2; 10 positions agree with TRBD2. The CDR3 totals 17 residues. Germline V gene sequence: CDR1 SEHNR, CDR2 FQNEAQ (reference sequence). V dropped 6 bases and J dropped 4; count of bases not matched to a gene: 11. CDR3 sequence reads: CASSEAGGGGGTGELFF. CDR3 bases: TGTGCCAGCAGTGAAGCGGGAGGGGGCGGCGGCACCGGGGAGCTGTTTTTT.

Regarding this clonotype: Mismatch with germline at one junction end may stem from a read error. The rearrangement links TRBV29-1 to TRBJ2-5; D possibly uses TRBD1 or TRBD2 (6 bases each). Germline CDR1 SQVTM, CDR2 ANQGSEA. The CDR3 length is 18 residues. Written as DNA, the CDR3 is TGCAGCATTGAAGATTTGGGGAGACGGGGGCACCCAGGGGAGACCCAGTACTTC. Translating gives CSIEDLGRRGHPGETQYF.